Listed below are T cell receptor beta chains from one sample, sequenced in a study of Tregs in tolerant kidney transplant recipients. Repertoires were generated with immunoSEQ multiplex PCR, while TCRdb's copy carries only in-frame clones and drops some. Here the sample spans 90,000 or so clones, around 94% being singletons. The sequencing sample was made of CD8+ T cells from blood. These receptors came from a human donor in good health. CDR3s include the opening cysteine and the closing phenylalanine or tryptophan. The D gene is left open where the match is weak. Clone size is stated in some rows and not others, as once, few, many or a class when expanded.

abundance: .
j_gene: TRBJ1-2
d_gene: .
v_gene: TRBV2
CDR3nt: TGTGCCAGCAGTGAATATATCCCCGGCCCTTATGGCTACACCTTC
CDR3aa: CASSEYIPGPYGYTF

abundance: .
j_gene: TRBJ1-5
d_gene: .
v_gene: TRBV7-9
CDR3nt: TGTGCCAGCAGCTCTCCCGACGGCAATCAGCCCCAGCATTTT
CDR3aa: CASSSPDGNQPQHF

abundance: once
j_gene: TRBJ1-4
d_gene: TRBD1
v_gene: TRBV19
CDR3nt: TGTGCCAGTACTGGCAGGGGGCTTGAAAAACTGTTTTTT
CDR3aa: CASTGRGLEKLFF

abundance: .
j_gene: TRBJ2-1
d_gene: TRBD2
v_gene: TRBV7-8
CDR3nt: TGTGCCAGCAGCTTAAATGTCGGGACTAGCCACGATGAGCAGTTCTTC
CDR3aa: CASSLNVGTSHDEQFF

abundance: .
j_gene: TRBJ1-3
d_gene: .
v_gene: TRBV7-8
CDR3nt: TGTGCCAGCAGCTCTAGGGGACACCAGGCAGGAAACACCATATATTTT
CDR3aa: CASSSRGHQAGNTIYF

abundance: .
j_gene: TRBJ1-5
d_gene: .
v_gene: TRBV19
CDR3nt: TGTGCCAGTACAGGGAGAAAAAGCGGCGATAGCAATCAGCCCCAGCATTTT
CDR3aa: CASTGRKSGDSNQPQHF

abundance: once
j_gene: TRBJ2-5
d_gene: .
v_gene: TRBV1
CDR3nt: TGCACCAGCAGCAAGGACAGCCGACCATTGACCCAGTACTTC
CDR3aa: CTSSKDSRPLTQYF

abundance: .
j_gene: TRBJ1-2
d_gene: .
v_gene: TRBV7-9
CDR3nt: TGTGCCAGCAGCCGAGCTTATGGCTACACCTTC
CDR3aa: CASSRAYGYTF

abundance: .
j_gene: TRBJ1-1
d_gene: .
v_gene: TRBV6-5
CDR3nt: TGTGCCAGCAGTTACAGGCAGGCGAACACTGAAGCTTTCTTT
CDR3aa: CASSYRQANTEAFF

abundance: .
j_gene: TRBJ1-3
d_gene: .
v_gene: TRBV19
CDR3nt: TGTGCCAGTAGTGAGCCCGGGACCCTACGCAACACCATATATTTT
CDR3aa: CASSEPGTLRNTIYF

abundance: .
j_gene: TRBJ2-5
d_gene: .
v_gene: TRBV12-2
CDR3nt: TGTGCAAGTCGCGACCGGGACAGGGTCTACCGGGAGTACTTC
CDR3aa: CASRDRDRVYREYF

abundance: .
j_gene: TRBJ2-5
d_gene: .
v_gene: TRBV19
CDR3nt: TGTGCCAGTAGCCCAGGGGACGAAATGGGGGAGACCCAGTACTTC
CDR3aa: CASSPGDEMGETQYF

abundance: few
j_gene: TRBJ1-2
d_gene: .
v_gene: TRBV15
CDR3nt: TGTGCCACCAGCAGAGAACCCGATGGCTACACCTTC
CDR3aa: CATSREPDGYTF

abundance: .
j_gene: TRBJ2-1
d_gene: .
v_gene: TRBV19
CDR3nt: TGTGCCAGTAGTATTTTAGCGACCGCCTACAATGAGCAGTTCTTC
CDR3aa: CASSILATAYNEQFF

abundance: .
j_gene: TRBJ1-1
d_gene: TRBD1
v_gene: TRBV12-5
CDR3nt: TGTGCTAGTGGTTTTACTAGGGACAGGCGGGTTAACACTGAAGCTTTCTTT
CDR3aa: CASGFTRDRRVNTEAFF

abundance: .
j_gene: TRBJ2-7
d_gene: .
v_gene: TRBV10-1
CDR3nt: TGCGCCAGCAGTGTTGGACCCTCCTACGAGCAGTACTTC
CDR3aa: CASSVGPSYEQYF

abundance: once
j_gene: TRBJ1-1
d_gene: .
v_gene: TRBV5-5
CDR3nt: TGTGCCAGCAGTCCAGTTGCATCCAGGGACTGGACTGAAGCTTTCTTT
CDR3aa: CASSPVASRDWTEAFF

abundance: .
j_gene: TRBJ2-2
d_gene: .
v_gene: TRBV11-3
CDR3nt: TGTGCCAGCAGCTTAGATCTCGGGGACGGGGAGCTGTTTTTT
CDR3aa: CASSLDLGDGELFF

abundance: .
j_gene: TRBJ2-3
d_gene: TRBD2
v_gene: TRBV5-1
CDR3nt: TGCGCCAGCAGCCCGGGACTAGCAGACACAGATACGCAGTATTTT
CDR3aa: CASSPGLADTDTQYF

abundance: .
j_gene: TRBJ1-6
d_gene: .
v_gene: TRBV4-1
CDR3nt: TGCGCCAGCAGCCAAGAACCCTCCTATAATTCACCCCTCCACTTT
CDR3aa: CASSQEPSYNSPLHF

abundance: .
j_gene: TRBJ1-5
d_gene: .
v_gene: TRBV6-1
CDR3nt: TGTGCCAGCAGTGGGGACATCTCCAGCAATCAGCCCCAGCATTTT
CDR3aa: CASSGDISSNQPQHF

abundance: .
j_gene: TRBJ2-7
d_gene: TRBD1
v_gene: TRBV15
CDR3nt: TGTGCCACCTCGACAGGGGGGAACAACGAGCAGTACTTC
CDR3aa: CATSTGGNNEQYF

abundance: .
j_gene: TRBJ2-7
d_gene: TRBD2
v_gene: TRBV6-6
CDR3nt: TGTGCCAGCAGTAAACGGGGGGAGATGCACTACGAGCAGTACTTC
CDR3aa: CASSKRGEMHYEQYF

abundance: .
j_gene: TRBJ1-2
d_gene: .
v_gene: TRBV30
CDR3nt: TGTGCCTGGAGTGTACTAGGTGACTATGGCTACACCTTC
CDR3aa: CAWSVLGDYGYTF

abundance: .
j_gene: TRBJ1-4
d_gene: .
v_gene: TRBV6-4
CDR3nt: TGTGCCAGCAGTGTACACCCCGAGGGTAATAATGAAAAACTGTTTTTT
CDR3aa: CASSVHPEGNNEKLFF

abundance: .
j_gene: TRBJ2-5
d_gene: TRBD1
v_gene: TRBV27
CDR3nt: TGTGCCAGCAGTGCACCGACAGGGGGAGAGGAGACCCAGTACTTC
CDR3aa: CASSAPTGGEETQYF

abundance: .
j_gene: TRBJ1-5
d_gene: TRBD1
v_gene: TRBV5-8
CDR3nt: TGTGCCAGCAGCTTTGTGGGACAGGGTGGCAATCAGCCCCAGCATTTT
CDR3aa: CASSFVGQGGNQPQHF

abundance: .
j_gene: TRBJ1-6
d_gene: .
v_gene: TRBV6-1
CDR3nt: TGTGCCAGCACCCCGCTTGACATTTCACCCCTCCACTTT
CDR3aa: CASTPLDISPLHF

abundance: .
j_gene: TRBJ2-7
d_gene: TRBD2
v_gene: TRBV5-6
CDR3nt: TGTGCCAGCAGCTTGGTATGGCGGGAGGGCACCTACGAGCAGTACTTC
CDR3aa: CASSLVWREGTYEQYF

abundance: .
j_gene: TRBJ2-1
d_gene: .
v_gene: TRBV7-8
CDR3nt: TGTGCCAGCAGCCTCTATGGGGGGCTATCAAACAATGAGCAGTTCTTC
CDR3aa: CASSLYGGLSNNEQFF

abundance: few
j_gene: TRBJ2-7
d_gene: .
v_gene: TRBV4-1
CDR3nt: TGCGCCAGCAGCCAAGACGCAGCCTCCTACGAGCAGTACTTC
CDR3aa: CASSQDAASYEQYF

abundance: once
j_gene: TRBJ2-1
d_gene: TRBD1
v_gene: TRBV14
CDR3nt: TGTGCCAGCAGCCAAGAACATCCCGCCGGGACAGGGGAGTACAATGAGCAGTTCTTC
CDR3aa: CASSQEHPAGTGEYNEQFF

abundance: .
j_gene: TRBJ1-1
d_gene: .
v_gene: TRBV19
CDR3nt: TGTGCCAGTAGTATTACGGGGGAAGGCACTGAAGCTTTCTTT
CDR3aa: CASSITGEGTEAFF

abundance: .
j_gene: TRBJ1-2
d_gene: .
v_gene: TRBV11-2
CDR3nt: TGTGCCAGCAGCTTAGACGGTACAGTGTGGGCGCGGGACTATGGCTACACCTTC
CDR3aa: CASSLDGTVWARDYGYTF

abundance: .
j_gene: TRBJ1-2
d_gene: TRBD1
v_gene: TRBV19
CDR3nt: TGTGCCAGTAACCCACCTAGGGACAGGGGGAGCTACACCTTC
CDR3aa: CASNPPRDRGSYTF

abundance: once
j_gene: TRBJ1-1
d_gene: TRBD1
v_gene: TRBV4-1
CDR3nt: TGCGCCAGCAGCCCCCAGGGGGCAGGGGAGACTGAAGCTTTCTTT
CDR3aa: CASSPQGAGETEAFF

abundance: .
j_gene: TRBJ2-3
d_gene: .
v_gene: TRBV19
CDR3nt: TGTGCCAGTAGTATACCCTGGATAGATACGCAGTATTTT
CDR3aa: CASSIPWIDTQYF

abundance: .
j_gene: TRBJ1-4
d_gene: TRBD1
v_gene: TRBV14
CDR3nt: TGTGCCAGCAGCCAGATACAGGGGCCTCCTGTAAAACTGTTTTTT
CDR3aa: CASSQIQGPPVKLFF

abundance: .
j_gene: TRBJ2-7
d_gene: .
v_gene: TRBV27
CDR3nt: TGTGCCAGCCCTAAGGGGGAGCACCACGAGCAGTACTTC
CDR3aa: CASPKGEHHEQYF

abundance: once
j_gene: TRBJ2-1
d_gene: .
v_gene: TRBV9
CDR3nt: TGTGCCAGCAGCTCGCGGGAAGGGACTGGAAGTGAGCAGTTCTTC
CDR3aa: CASSSREGTGSEQFF

abundance: many
j_gene: TRBJ1-6
d_gene: TRBD1
v_gene: TRBV6-4
CDR3nt: TGTGCCAGCAGTGACTCGCGGACAGGGGGCTCACCCCTCCACTTT
CDR3aa: CASSDSRTGGSPLHF

abundance: .
j_gene: TRBJ2-2
d_gene: .
v_gene: TRBV7-9
CDR3nt: TGTGCCAGCAGCTTAGGCGGTTGGGAGCTGTTTTTT
CDR3aa: CASSLGGWELFF

abundance: .
j_gene: TRBJ1-5
d_gene: .
v_gene: TRBV13
CDR3nt: TGTGCCAGCAGCTTAGGATCCGGGAATCAGCCCCAGCATTTT
CDR3aa: CASSLGSGNQPQHF

abundance: .
j_gene: TRBJ2-7
d_gene: TRBD2
v_gene: TRBV29-1
CDR3nt: TGCAGCGTTAACTTATTCGGGGGAGGGGACTACGAGCAGTACTTC
CDR3aa: CSVNLFGGGDYEQYF

abundance: .
j_gene: TRBJ2-3
d_gene: .
v_gene: TRBV9
CDR3nt: TGTGCCAGCAGCCTACGTCCCCCAGATACGCAGTATTTT
CDR3aa: CASSLRPPDTQYF

abundance: .
j_gene: TRBJ2-6
d_gene: .
v_gene: TRBV21-1
CDR3nt: TGTGCCAGCAGCAAGTTTTTGGGGGCCAACGTCCTGACTTTC
CDR3aa: CASSKFLGANVLTF

abundance: .
j_gene: TRBJ1-3
d_gene: .
v_gene: TRBV30
CDR3nt: TGTGCCTGGACACCTGGAAACACCATATATTTT
CDR3aa: CAWTPGNTIYF